This is a list of T cell receptor beta chains from one sample in a study of cytomegalovirus exposure and HLA in healthy donors. Data came from immunoSEQ multiplex PCR; TCRdb stores just in-frame clones and leaves some out. This sample has 100,000 to 150,000 clones; more than 65% occur once, and the top ten carry about 12%. The source material was PBMCs. These receptor sequences come from an older woman in good health and CMV-seropositive. The CDR3 runs from the conserved cysteine through the conserved F or W. Only part of the rows carry a size: once, few, many, or a class if the clone is expanded.

j_call v_call clone_size cdr3_aa
- TRBV5-4 - CASKRDRPDYEQYF
TRBJ1-1 TRBV2 - CARDRGEMAEAFF
TRBJ1-4 TRBV4-1 - CASSLQTGLGEKLFF
TRBJ1-2 TRBV6-1 - CASSPRGHNGYTF
TRBJ1-2 TRBV25-1 - CASSAGDLRGYGYTF
TRBJ2-1 TRBV12-5 - CASAPTGIADEQFF
TRBJ1-5 TRBV19 - CASSGRDRGYNQPQHF
TRBJ1-2 TRBV6-1 - CASADPTTYGYTF
TRBJ2-5 TRBV29-1 - CSGVEDGETQYF
TRBJ2-7 TRBV10-3 - CAIRPGTGSIDEQYF
TRBJ1-6 TRBV5-1 - CASSFARTFNSPLHF
TRBJ2-7 TRBV7-2 - CASSSWTGGTYEQYF
TRBJ1-5 TRBV19 few CASSTQYRGQQPQHF
- TRBV5-1 - CASSSMEGDRSYEQYF
TRBJ2-3 TRBV5-6 - CASSSYTDTQYF
TRBJ1-6 TRBV6-5 few CASKRGRHSDSPLHF
TRBJ2-5 TRBV4-1 - CASSQDFIGETQYF
TRBJ1-2 TRBV7-2 - CASSLATAKSSGYTF
TRBJ2-6 TRBV11-1 - CASSPSPGTGSSGANVLTF
TRBJ1-3 TRBV28 - CASKNQDFGNTIYF
TRBJ2-3 TRBV20-1 few CSGARADTQYF
TRBJ2-7 TRBV6-5 - CASSYGGGGQSYEQYF
TRBJ2-3 TRBV7-9 - CATIGRELTDTQYF
TRBJ1-1 TRBV19 - CASSGQLNTEAFF
TRBJ2-7 TRBV5-4 - CASSSPGTGFYEQYF
TRBJ1-2 TRBV7-2 - CASSLAGWGRGGGYTF
TRBJ2-7 TRBV28 - CASSTTGTRYEQYF
- TRBV14 few CASSEQGVTYEQYF
TRBJ2-5 TRBV5-4 once CASSAGTIKGETQYF
TRBJ1-3 TRBV6-1 - CATLTGAGNTIYF
TRBJ2-1 TRBV6-1 - CASSTTSGAYNEQFF
TRBJ1-6 TRBV2 - CASSGQGQGNSPLHF
TRBJ1-2 TRBV20-1 - CSARDRVGYTF
TRBJ2-7 TRBV5-1 - CASSLGHAGFYEQYF
TRBJ2-1 TRBV7-2 - CASSQGGDYNEQFF